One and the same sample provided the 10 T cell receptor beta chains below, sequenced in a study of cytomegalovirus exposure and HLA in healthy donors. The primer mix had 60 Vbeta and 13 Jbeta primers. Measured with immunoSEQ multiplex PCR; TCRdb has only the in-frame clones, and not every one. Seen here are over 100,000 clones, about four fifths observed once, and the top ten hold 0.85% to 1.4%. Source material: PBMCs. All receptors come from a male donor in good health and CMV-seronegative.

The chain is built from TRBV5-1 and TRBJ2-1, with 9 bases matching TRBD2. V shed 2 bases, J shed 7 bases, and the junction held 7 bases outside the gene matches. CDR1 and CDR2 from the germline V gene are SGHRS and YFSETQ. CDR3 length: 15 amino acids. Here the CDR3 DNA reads TGCGCCAGCAGCTTTGGCGGGGGGGCCGGGAATGAGCAGTTCTTC. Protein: CASSFGGGAGNEQFF.

CDR3 region: CASSKRGQGIENSPLHF. CDR3 bases: TGTGCCAGTAGTAAGAGAGGACAGGGGATCGAAAATTCACCCCTCCACTTT. This chain joins TRBV19 and TRBJ1-6; 9 nucleotides line up with TRBD1. V trimming: 4 bases; J trimming: 7 bases; junction bases outside the gene matches: 11. The CDR3 has 17 residues. Germline values: CDR1 LNHDA, CDR2 SQIVND (reference sequence).

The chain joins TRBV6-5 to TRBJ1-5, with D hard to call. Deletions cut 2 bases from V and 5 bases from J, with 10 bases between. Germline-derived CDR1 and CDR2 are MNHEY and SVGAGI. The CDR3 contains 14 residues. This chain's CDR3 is CASSYGREDQPQHF. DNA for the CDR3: TGTGCCAGCAGTTACGGGAGGGAAGATCAGCCCCAGCATTTT.

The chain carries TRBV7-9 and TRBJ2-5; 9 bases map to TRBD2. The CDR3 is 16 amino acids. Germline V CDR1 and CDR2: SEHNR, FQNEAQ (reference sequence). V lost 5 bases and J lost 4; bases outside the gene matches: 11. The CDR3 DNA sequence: TGTGCCAGCAGCCCCCGCGGCGGGGGGGCCCCAGAGACCCAGTACTTC. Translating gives CASSPRGGGAPETQYF.

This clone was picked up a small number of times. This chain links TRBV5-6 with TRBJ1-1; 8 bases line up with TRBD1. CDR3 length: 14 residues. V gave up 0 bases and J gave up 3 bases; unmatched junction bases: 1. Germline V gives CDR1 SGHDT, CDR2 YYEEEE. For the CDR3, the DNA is TGTGCCAGCAGCTTGGGACAGGGGTACACTGAAGCTTTCTTT. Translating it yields CASSLGQGYTEAFF.

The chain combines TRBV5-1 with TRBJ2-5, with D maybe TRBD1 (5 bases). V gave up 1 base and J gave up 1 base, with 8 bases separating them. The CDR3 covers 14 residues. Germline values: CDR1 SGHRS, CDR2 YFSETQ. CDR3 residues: CASSLNRFQETQYF. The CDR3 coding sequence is TGCGCCAGCAGCTTGAACAGGTTCCAAGAGACCCAGTACTTC.

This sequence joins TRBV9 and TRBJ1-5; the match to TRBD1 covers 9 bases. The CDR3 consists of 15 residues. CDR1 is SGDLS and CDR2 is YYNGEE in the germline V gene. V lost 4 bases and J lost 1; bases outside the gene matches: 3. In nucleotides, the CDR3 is TGTGCCAGCAGCATGGGGACAGGGAGCAATCAGCCCCAGCATTTT. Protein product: CASSMGTGSNQPQHF.

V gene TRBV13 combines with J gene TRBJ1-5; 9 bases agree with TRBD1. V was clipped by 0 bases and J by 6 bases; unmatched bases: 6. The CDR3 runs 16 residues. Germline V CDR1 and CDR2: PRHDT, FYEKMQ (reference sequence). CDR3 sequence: CASSLGGTGIGQPQHF. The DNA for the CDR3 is TGTGCCAGCAGCTTAGGGGGGACAGGGATCGGTCAGCCCCAGCATTTT.

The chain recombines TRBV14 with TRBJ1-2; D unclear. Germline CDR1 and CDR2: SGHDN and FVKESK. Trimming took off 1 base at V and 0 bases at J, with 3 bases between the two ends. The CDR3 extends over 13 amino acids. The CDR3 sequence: CASSQVTNYGYTF. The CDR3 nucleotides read TGTGCCAGCAGCCAAGTTACTAACTATGGCTACACCTTC.

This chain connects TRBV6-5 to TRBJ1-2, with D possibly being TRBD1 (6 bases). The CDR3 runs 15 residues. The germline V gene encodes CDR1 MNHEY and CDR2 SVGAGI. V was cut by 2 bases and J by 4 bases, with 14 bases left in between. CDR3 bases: TGTGCCAGCAGTTACAGGACAGCGGGGGGCTATGGCTACACCTTC. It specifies CASSYRTAGGYGYTF.